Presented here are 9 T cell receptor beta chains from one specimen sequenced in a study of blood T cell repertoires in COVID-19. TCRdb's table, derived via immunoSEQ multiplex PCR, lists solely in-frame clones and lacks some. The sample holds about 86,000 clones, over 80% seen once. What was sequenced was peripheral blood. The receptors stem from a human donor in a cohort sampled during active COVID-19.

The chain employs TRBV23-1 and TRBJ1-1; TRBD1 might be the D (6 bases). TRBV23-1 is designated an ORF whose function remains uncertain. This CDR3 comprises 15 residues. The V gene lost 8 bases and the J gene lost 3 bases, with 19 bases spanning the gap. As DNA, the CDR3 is TGCGCCAGCCTACCCCGGGGGGAGGGGGACACTGAAGCTTTCTTT. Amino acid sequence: CASLPRGEGDTEAFF.

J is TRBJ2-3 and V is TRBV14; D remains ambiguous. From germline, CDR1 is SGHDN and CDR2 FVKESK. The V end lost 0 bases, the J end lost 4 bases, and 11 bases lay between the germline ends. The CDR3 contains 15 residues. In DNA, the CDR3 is TGTGCCAGCAGCCAAGATTTCCTAGAGGCAGATACGCAGTATTTT. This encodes CASSQDFLEADTQYF.

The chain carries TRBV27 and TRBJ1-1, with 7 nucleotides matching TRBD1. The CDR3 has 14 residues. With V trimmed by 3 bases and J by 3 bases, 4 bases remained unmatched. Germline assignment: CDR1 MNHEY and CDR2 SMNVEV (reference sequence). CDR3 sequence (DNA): TGTGCCAGCAGTTTCTCGGGACAGTACACTGAAGCTTTCTTT. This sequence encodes CASSFSGQYTEAFF.

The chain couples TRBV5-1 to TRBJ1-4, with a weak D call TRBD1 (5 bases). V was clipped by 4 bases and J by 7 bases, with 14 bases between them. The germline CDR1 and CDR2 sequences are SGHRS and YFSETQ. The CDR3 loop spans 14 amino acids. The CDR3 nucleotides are TGCGCCAGCAGCACTCGGGCCCAGGGTGAAAAACTGTTTTTT. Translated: CASSTRAQGEKLFF.

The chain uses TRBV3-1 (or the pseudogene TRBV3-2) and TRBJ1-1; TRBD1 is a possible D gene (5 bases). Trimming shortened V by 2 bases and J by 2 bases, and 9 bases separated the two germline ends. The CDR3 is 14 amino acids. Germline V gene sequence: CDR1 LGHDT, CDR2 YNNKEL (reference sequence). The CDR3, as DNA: TGTGCCAGCAGCCAATGGGGCCCTAACACTGAAGCTTTCTTT. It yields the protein CASSQWGPNTEAFF.

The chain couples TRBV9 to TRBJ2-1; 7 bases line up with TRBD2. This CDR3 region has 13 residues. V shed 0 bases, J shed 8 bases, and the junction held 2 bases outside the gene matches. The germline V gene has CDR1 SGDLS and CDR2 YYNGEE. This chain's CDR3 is CASSVAAGDEQFF. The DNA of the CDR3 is TGTGCCAGCAGCGTAGCGGCGGGAGATGAGCAGTTCTTC.

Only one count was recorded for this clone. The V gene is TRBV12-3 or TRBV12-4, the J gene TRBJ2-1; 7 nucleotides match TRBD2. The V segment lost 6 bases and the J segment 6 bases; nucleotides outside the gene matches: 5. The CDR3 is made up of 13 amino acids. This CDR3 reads CASSLPGGNEQFF. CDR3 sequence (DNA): TGTGCCAGCAGCCTCCCGGGGGGCAATGAGCAGTTCTTC.

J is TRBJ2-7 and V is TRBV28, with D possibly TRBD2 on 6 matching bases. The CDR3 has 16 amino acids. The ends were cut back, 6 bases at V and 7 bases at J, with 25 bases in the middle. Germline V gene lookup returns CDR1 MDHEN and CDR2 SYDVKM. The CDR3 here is CASRRAHGSTAGEQYF. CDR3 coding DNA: TGTGCCAGCAGACGAGCGCACGGGTCCACGGCGGGGGAGCAGTACTTC.

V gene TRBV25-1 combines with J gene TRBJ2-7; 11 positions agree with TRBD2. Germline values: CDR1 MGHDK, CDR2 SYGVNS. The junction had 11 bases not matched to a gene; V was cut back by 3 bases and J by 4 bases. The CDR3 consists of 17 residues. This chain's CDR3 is CASSDRIAGGPLYEQYF. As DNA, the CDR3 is TGTGCCAGCAGTGACCGAATAGCGGGAGGGCCTTTATACGAGCAGTACTTC.